This record looks at one T cell receptor beta chain sequence and its context. Its antigen is not known. This sample was taken from a study of shared clonotypes between healthy human individuals. Study results and caveats: Relative to clonotypes present in all four donors, those not shared had lower generation probabilities.

Repertoires were generated with immunoSEQ multiplex PCR, while TCRdb's copy carries only in-frame clones and drops some. The data show under 750,000 clones, with roughly two thirds seen just once and more than 1.5% held by the top ten. From germline, CDR1 is SQVTM and CDR2 ANQGSEA. The CDR3 sequence is 16 residues long. V gave up 2 bases and J gave up 4 bases, with 20 bases separating them. Into CD45RA+ naive and CD45RA-negative memory subsets, the CD4+ cells were split. The V and J genes are TRBV29-1 and TRBJ1-2; D is uncertain. The clonotype comes from a woman aged 25-40 years in good health. The source material was memory CD4+ T cells sorted from blood. Subset given: CD45RA-negative fraction. The CDR3 nucleotides read TGCAGCGTTGAAACCCTCCCACCCAGAACCGTCTATGGCTACACCTTC. This codes for CSVETLPPRTVYGYTF.